The 2 T cell receptor beta chains given below trace back to one sample, sequenced in a study of ipilimumab plus nivolumab after autologous stem cell transplantation. Sequencing used immunoSEQ multiplex PCR; TCRdb keeps in-frame clones, though not all of them. The data contain 37,000 or so clones, 85% to 95% of them singletons. Sequences were derived from PBMCs, sampled in a trial of ipilimumab plus nivolumab as post-transplant consolidation. These receptor sequences come from a male donor with multiple myeloma.

This chain uses TRBV6-5 with TRBJ1-1; maybe TRBD1 (6 bases). The CDR3 spans 13 residues. Trimming left V 6 bases short and J 1 base short, with 9 bases between. CDR1 is MNHEY, CDR2 SVGAGI, per germline. CDR3 in amino acids: CASRIRGNTEAFF. CDR3 bases: TGTGCCAGCAGGATCAGGGGGAACACTGAAGCTTTCTTT.

The V call is TRBV2, the J call TRBJ1-5; D gene ambiguous. V lost 2 bases and J lost 1, with 12 bases in between. This CDR3 is 16 amino acids long. The germline V gene encodes CDR1 SNHLY and CDR2 FYNNEI. In DNA, the CDR3 is TGTGCCAGCAGTGAATGGAGGACGGAAAGCAATCAGCCCCAGCATTTT. Amino acids: CASSEWRTESNQPQHF. Complete variable domain (other parts from reference TRBV2 and TRBJ1-5): EPEVTQTPSHQVTQMGQEVILRCVPISNHLYFYWYRQILGQKVEFLVSFYNNEISEKSEIFDDQFSVERPDGSNFTLKIRSTKLEDSAMYFCASSEWRTESNQPQHFGDGTRLSIL.